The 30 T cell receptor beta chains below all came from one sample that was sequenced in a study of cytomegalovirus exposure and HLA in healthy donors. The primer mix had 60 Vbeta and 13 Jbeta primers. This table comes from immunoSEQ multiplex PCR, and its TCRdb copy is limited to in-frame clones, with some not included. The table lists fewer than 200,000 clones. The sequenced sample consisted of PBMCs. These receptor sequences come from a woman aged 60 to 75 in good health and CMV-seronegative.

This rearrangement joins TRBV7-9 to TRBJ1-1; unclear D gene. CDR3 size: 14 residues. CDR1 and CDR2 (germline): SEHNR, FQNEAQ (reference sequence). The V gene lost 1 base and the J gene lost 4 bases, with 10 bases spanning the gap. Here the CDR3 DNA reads TGTGCCAGCAGCTTAGATCAGGATTCCACTGAAGCTTTCTTT. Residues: CASSLDQDSTEAFF.

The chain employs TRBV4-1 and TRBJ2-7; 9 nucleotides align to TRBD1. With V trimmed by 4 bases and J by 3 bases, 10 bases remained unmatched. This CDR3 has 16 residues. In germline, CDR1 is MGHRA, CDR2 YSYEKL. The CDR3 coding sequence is TGCGCCAGCAGCCCGGGGACAGGGAAGAAAAACTACGAGCAGTACTTC. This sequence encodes CASSPGTGKKNYEQYF.

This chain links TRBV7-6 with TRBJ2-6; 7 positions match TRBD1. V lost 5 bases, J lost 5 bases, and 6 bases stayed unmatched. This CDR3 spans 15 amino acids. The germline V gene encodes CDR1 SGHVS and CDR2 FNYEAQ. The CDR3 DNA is TGTGCCAGCAGCCGACAGGGTAGATGGGCCAACGTCCTGACTTTC. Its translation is CASSRQGRWANVLTF.

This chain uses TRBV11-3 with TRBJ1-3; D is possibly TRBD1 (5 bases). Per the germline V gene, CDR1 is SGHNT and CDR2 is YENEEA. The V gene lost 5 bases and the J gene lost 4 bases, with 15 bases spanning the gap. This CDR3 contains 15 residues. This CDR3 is CASSLFTGSGNTIYF. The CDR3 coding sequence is TGTGCCAGCAGCCTCTTCACAGGATCGGGAAACACCATATATTTT.

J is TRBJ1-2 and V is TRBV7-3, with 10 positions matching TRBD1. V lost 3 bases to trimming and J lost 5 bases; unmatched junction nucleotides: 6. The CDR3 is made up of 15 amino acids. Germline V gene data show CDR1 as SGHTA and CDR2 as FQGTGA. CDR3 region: CASSFRTGGRYGYTF. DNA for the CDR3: TGTGCCAGCAGCTTTCGGACAGGGGGTCGATATGGCTACACCTTC.

Here the CDR3 reads CASSLGGTGSVYTEAFF. In DNA form, the CDR3 reads TGTGCCAGCAGCTTAGGCGGGACAGGGTCTGTATATACTGAAGCTTTCTTT. This chain connects TRBV7-9 to TRBJ1-1; 9 bases align to TRBD1. The CDR3 extends over 17 amino acids. With 1 base clipped from V and 5 bases from J, the junction kept 11 bases outside the gene matches. Germline lookup yields CDR1 SEHNR and CDR2 FQNEAQ (reference sequence).

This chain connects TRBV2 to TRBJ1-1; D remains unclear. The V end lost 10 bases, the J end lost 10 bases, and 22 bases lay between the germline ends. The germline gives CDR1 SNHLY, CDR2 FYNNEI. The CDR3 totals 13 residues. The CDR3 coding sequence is TGTGCCATTACACTGCGGCAACTGAATGGAGCTTTCTTT. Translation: CAITLRQLNGAFF.

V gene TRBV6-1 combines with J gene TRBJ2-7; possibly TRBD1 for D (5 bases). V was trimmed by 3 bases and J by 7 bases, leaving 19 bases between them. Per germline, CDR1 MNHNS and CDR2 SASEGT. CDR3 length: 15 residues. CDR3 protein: CASSDPQGTTREQYF. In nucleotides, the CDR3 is TGTGCCAGCAGTGATCCCCAGGGAACTACTCGAGAGCAGTACTTC.

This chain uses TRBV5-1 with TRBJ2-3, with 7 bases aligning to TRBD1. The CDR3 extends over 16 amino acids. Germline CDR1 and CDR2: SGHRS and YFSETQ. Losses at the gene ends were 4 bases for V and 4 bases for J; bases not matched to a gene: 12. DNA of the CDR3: TGCGCCAGCAGCAAAGGGGGCGCTAATTGGGCAGATACGCAGTATTTT. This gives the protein CASSKGGANWADTQYF.

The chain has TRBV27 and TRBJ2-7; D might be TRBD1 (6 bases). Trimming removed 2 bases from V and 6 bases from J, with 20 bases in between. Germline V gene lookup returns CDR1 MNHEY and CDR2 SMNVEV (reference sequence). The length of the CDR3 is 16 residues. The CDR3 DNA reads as TGTGCCAGCAGTTTAATCCCCTCGGGACAATTTGGCGAGCAGTACTTC. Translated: CASSLIPSGQFGEQYF.

CDR3 bases: TGCGCCAGCAGCTTGGGACAGTCTAACTATGGCTACACCTTC. This sequence encodes CASSLGQSNYGYTF. The chain joins TRBV5-1 to TRBJ1-2; TRBD1 might be the D (5 bases). The CDR3 is 14 residues long. Germline-derived CDR1 and CDR2 are SGHRS and YFSETQ. V was cut by 0 bases and J by 0 bases, with 6 bases left in between.

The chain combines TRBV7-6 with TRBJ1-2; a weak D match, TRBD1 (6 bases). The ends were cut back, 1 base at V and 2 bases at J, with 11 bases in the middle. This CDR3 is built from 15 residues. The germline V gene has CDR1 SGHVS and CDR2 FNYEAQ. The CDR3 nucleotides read TGTGCCAGCAGCTTAGTTGGGGGCGCGAACTATGGCTACACCTTC. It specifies CASSLVGGANYGYTF.

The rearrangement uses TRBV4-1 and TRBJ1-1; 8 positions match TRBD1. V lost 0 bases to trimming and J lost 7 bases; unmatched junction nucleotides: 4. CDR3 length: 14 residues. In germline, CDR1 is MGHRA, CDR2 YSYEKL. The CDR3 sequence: CASSQDYRGSEAFF. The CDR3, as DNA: TGCGCCAGCAGCCAAGATTACAGGGGGAGTGAAGCTTTCTTT.

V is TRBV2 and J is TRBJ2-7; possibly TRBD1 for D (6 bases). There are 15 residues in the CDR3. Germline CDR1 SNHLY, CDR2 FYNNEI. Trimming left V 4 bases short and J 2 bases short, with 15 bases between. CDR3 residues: CASSGGLPPTYEQYF. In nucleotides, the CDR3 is TGTGCCAGCAGTGGGGGGCTTCCACCAACCTACGAGCAGTACTTC.

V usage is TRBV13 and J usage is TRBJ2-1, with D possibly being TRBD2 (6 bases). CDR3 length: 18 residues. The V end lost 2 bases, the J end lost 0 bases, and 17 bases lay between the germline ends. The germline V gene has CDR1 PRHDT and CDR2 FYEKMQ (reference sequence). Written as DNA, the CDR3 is TGTGCCAGCAGCTTATCCCCGCGTAGCGGCGACTCCTACAATGAGCAGTTCTTC. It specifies CASSLSPRSGDSYNEQFF.

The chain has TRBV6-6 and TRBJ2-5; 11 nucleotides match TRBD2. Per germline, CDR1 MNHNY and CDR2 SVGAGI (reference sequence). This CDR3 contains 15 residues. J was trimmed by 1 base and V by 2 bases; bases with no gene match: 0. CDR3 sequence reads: CASSYGTSGQETQYF. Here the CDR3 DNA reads TGTGCCAGCAGTTACGGGACTAGCGGCCAAGAGACCCAGTACTTC.

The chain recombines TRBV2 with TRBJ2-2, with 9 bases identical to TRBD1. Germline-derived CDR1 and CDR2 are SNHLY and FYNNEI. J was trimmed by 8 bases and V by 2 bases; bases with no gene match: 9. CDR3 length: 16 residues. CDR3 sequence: CASSELGQGTGGELFF. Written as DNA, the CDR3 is TGTGCCAGCAGTGAACTGGGACAGGGAACTGGTGGGGAGCTGTTTTTT.

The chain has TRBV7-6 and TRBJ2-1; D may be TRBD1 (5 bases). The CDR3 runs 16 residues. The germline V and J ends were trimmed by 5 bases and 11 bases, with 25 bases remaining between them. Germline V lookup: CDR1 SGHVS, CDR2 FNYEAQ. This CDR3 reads CASSTTTERRFGKQFF. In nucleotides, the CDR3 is TGTGCCAGCAGCACCACGACAGAACGGCGATTTGGTAAGCAGTTCTTC.

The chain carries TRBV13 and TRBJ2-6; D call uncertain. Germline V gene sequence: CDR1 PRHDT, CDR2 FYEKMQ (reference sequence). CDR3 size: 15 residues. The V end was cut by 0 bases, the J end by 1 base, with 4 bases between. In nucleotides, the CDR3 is TGTGCCAGCAGCTTAGGCCGTTCTGGGGCCAACGTCCTGACTTTC. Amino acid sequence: CASSLGRSGANVLTF.

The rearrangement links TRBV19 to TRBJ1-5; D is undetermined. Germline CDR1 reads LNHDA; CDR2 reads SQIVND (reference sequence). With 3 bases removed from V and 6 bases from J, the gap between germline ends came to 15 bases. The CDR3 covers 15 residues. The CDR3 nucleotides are TGTGCCAGTAGTATGGCGGGGTCTCCGAGTCAGCCCCAGCATTTT. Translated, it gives CASSMAGSPSQPQHF.

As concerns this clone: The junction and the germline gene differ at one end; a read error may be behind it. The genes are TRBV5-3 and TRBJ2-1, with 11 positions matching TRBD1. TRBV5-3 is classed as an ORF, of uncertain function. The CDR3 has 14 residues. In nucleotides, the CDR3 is TGTGCCAGGAGGACAGGGGGCTCCAACAATGAGCAGTTCTTC. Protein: CARRTGGSNNEQFF.

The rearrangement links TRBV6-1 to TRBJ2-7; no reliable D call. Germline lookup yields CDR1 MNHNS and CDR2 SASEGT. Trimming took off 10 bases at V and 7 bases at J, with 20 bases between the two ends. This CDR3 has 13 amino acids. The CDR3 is CATRGLRVGEQYF. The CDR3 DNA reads TGTGCCACTCGAGGTTTAAGAGTTGGGGAGCAGTACTTC.

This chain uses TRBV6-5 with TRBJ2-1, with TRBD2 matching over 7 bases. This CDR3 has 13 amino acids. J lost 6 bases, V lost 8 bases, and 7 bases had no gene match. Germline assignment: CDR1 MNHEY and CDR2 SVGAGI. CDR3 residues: CASGRLAGNEQFF. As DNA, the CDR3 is TGTGCCAGCGGCAGACTAGCAGGCAATGAGCAGTTCTTC.

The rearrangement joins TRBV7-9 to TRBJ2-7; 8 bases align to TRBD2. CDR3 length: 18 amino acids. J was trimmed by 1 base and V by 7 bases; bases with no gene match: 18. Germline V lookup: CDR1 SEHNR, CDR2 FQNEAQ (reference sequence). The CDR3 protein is CASTPTPSSGGPSYEQYF. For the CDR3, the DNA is TGTGCCAGCACCCCCACACCTTCCTCGGGGGGGCCTTCCTACGAGCAGTACTTC.

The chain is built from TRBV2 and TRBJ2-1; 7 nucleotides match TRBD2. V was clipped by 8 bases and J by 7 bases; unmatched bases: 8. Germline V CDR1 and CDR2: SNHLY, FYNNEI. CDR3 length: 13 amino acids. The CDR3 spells CASGREGLNEQFF. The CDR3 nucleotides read TGTGCCAGCGGGAGGGAGGGCCTGAATGAGCAGTTCTTC. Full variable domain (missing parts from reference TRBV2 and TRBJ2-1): EPEVTQTPSHQVTQMGQEVILRCVPISNHLYFYWYRQILGQKVEFLVSFYNNEISEKSEIFDDQFSVERPDGSNFTLKIRSTKLEDSAMYFCASGREGLNEQFFGPGTRLTVL.

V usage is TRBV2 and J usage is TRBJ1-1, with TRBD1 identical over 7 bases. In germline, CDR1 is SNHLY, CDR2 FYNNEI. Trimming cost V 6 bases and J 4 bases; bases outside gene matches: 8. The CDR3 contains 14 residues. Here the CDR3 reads CASRYRDRSTEAFF. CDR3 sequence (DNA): TGTGCCAGCAGATACCGGGACAGAAGCACTGAAGCTTTCTTT.

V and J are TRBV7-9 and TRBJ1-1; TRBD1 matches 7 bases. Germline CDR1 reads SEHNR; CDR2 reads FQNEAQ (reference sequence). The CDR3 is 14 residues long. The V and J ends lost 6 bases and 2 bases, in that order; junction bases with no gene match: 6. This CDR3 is CASSIGTENTEAFF. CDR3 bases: TGTGCCAGCAGTATAGGGACAGAAAACACTGAAGCTTTCTTT. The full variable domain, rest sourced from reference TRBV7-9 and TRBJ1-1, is DTGVSQNPRHKITKRGQNVTFRCDPISEHNRLYWYRQTLGQGPEFLTYFQNEAQLEKSRLLSDRFSAERPKGSFSTLEIQRTEQGDSAMYLCASSIGTENTEAFFGQGTRLTVV.

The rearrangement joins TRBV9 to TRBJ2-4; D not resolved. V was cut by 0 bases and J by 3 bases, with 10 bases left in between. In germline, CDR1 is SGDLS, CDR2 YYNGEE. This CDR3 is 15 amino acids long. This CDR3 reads CASSVAPTGKNIQYF. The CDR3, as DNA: TGTGCCAGCAGCGTAGCCCCAACTGGCAAAAACATTCAGTACTTC. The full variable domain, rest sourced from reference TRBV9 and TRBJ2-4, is DSGVTQTPKHLITATGQRVTLRCSPRSGDLSVYWYQQSLDQGLQFLIQYYNGEERAKGNILERFSAQQFPDLHSELNLSSLELGDSALYFCASSVAPTGKNIQYFGAGTRLSVL.

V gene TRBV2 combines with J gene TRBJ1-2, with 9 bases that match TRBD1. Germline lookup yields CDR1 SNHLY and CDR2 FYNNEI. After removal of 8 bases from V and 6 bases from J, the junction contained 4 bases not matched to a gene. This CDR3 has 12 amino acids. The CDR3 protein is CASRGQGDGYTF. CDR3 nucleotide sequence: TGTGCCAGCCGGGGACAGGGCGATGGCTACACCTTC.

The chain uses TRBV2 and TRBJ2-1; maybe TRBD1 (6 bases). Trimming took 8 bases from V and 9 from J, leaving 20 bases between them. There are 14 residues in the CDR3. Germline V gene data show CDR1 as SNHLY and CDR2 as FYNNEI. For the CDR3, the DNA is TGTGCCAGCGATATGGGACACCTTGGGCGTGAGCAGTTCTTC. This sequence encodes CASDMGHLGREQFF. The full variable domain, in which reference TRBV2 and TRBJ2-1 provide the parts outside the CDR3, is EPEVTQTPSHQVTQMGQEVILRCVPISNHLYFYWYRQILGQKVEFLVSFYNNEISEKSEIFDDQFSVERPDGSNFTLKIRSTKLEDSAMYFCASDMGHLGREQFFGPGTRLTVL.